The 32 T cell receptor beta chains below come from one sample, sequenced in a study of blood T cell repertoires in COVID-19. TCRdb keeps only in-frame clones here, not all; method: immunoSEQ multiplex PCR. The sample holds about 260,000 clones; 80% to 90% are singletons and the top ten take 7.5% to 10%. The sequencing sample was made of peripheral blood. The receptor set was obtained from a woman aged 45-65 years who had recovered from COVID-19.

The chain employs TRBV29-1 and TRBJ1-2, with 9 bases lining up with TRBD1. V shed 0 bases and J 8 bases; nucleotides not matched to a gene: 10. This CDR3 has 15 residues. Germline V CDR1 and CDR2: SQVTM, ANQGSEA. The CDR3 loop reads CSVEEGSGTGIGYTF. In DNA, the CDR3 is TGCAGCGTTGAAGAGGGGTCCGGGACAGGGATCGGCTACACCTTC.

This rearrangement joins TRBV4-3 to TRBJ2-1, with TRBD2 matching over 11 bases. In germline, CDR1 is LGHNA, CDR2 YSLEER. The V segment lost 0 bases and the J segment 6 bases; nucleotides outside the gene matches: 4. The CDR3 has 16 amino acids. DNA of the CDR3: TGCGCCAGCAGCCAAGATCTACTAGCGGGAGTCAATGAGCAGTTCTTC. This gives the protein CASSQDLLAGVNEQFF.

V and J are TRBV28 and TRBJ1-2, with 9 positions matching TRBD1. J was trimmed by 4 bases and V by 5 bases; bases with no gene match: 5. CDR3 length equals 14 residues. In germline, CDR1 is MDHEN, CDR2 SYDVKM. CDR3 sequence: CASSKPGQGYGYTF. CDR3 coding DNA: TGTGCCAGCAGTAAACCGGGACAGGGCTATGGCTACACCTTC.

This rearrangement joins TRBV6-4 to TRBJ1-2; the D gene is possibly TRBD1 (5 bases). Deletions cut 2 bases from V and 4 bases from J, with 8 bases between. This CDR3 has 13 amino acids. Germline CDR1 is MRHNA and CDR2 is SNTAGT. This CDR3 is CASSDGRVYGYTF. CDR3 DNA sequence: TGTGCCAGCAGTGACGGCAGGGTCTATGGCTACACCTTC.

The chain has TRBV6-2 or TRBV6-3 and TRBJ1-1, with D uncertain. The CDR3 loop spans 11 amino acids. Trimming took 5 bases from V and 5 from J, leaving 6 bases between them. CDR1 is MNHEY, CDR2 SVGEGT, per germline. The CDR3 here is CASSVRTEAFF. The CDR3 DNA follows: TGTGCCAGCAGTGTTCGTACTGAAGCTTTCTTT.

The chain has TRBV18 and TRBJ2-1; 7 bases fit TRBD2. The germline V gene encodes CDR1 KGHSH and CDR2 LQKENI. The CDR3 totals 16 residues. With V trimmed by 1 base and J by 0 bases, 3 bases remained unmatched. The CDR3 loop reads CASSPRLAVSYNEQFF. CDR3 sequence (DNA): TGTGCCAGCTCACCACGGCTAGCGGTCTCCTACAATGAGCAGTTCTTC.

The rearrangement joins TRBV6-5 to TRBJ1-2, with D perhaps TRBD1 (5 bases). The germline V gene encodes CDR1 MNHEY and CDR2 SVGAGI. This CDR3 is built from 13 residues. Trimming removed 2 bases at V and 8 bases at J, with 12 bases between. CDR3 loop: CASSYLGVDGYTF. CDR3 coding DNA: TGTGCCAGCAGTTACCTAGGGGTTGACGGCTACACCTTC.

J is TRBJ2-7 and V is TRBV18; 7 nucleotides align to TRBD2. Trimming cost V 5 bases and J 4 bases; bases outside gene matches: 2. The germline V gene has CDR1 KGHSH and CDR2 LQKENI. The CDR3 contains 12 residues. CDR3 sequence (DNA): TGTGCCAGCTCAGATAGCGGGTACGAGCAGTACTTC. Translation gives CASSDSGYEQYF.

The chain carries TRBV6-5 and TRBJ2-3; 9 bases are shared with TRBD1. CDR3 length equals 15 residues. Germline CDR1 reads MNHEY; CDR2 reads SVGAGI. V lost 6 bases and J lost 5; bases outside the gene matches: 9. The CDR3 region has the DNA TGTGCCAGCAGGGAGGGACAGGGCCCCGAAGATACGCAGTATTTT. Protein: CASREGQGPEDTQYF.

The J gene is TRBJ2-4, the V gene TRBV9; possibly TRBD2 for D (7 bases). CDR1 and CDR2 from the germline V gene are SGDLS and YYNGEE. The CDR3 runs 14 residues. The V gene lost 2 bases and the J gene lost 8 bases, with 14 bases spanning the gap. DNA for the CDR3: TGTGCCAGCAGCGTCCGGGGGGCCCCCCACATTCAGTACTTC. Amino acids: CASSVRGAPHIQYF.

This clone turned up a few times. The chain employs TRBV6-2 or TRBV6-3 and TRBJ1-5, with 9 positions matching TRBD1. The ends lost 2 bases at V and 4 bases at J; junction bases unmatched: 3. The CDR3 consists of 15 residues. The V gene's germline CDR1 is MNHEY and CDR2 SVGEGT. The chain's CDR3 is CASSYRDRDNQPQHF. The CDR3 DNA is TGTGCCAGCAGTTACCGGGACAGGGATAATCAGCCCCAGCATTTT.

The CDR3 nucleotides read TGTGCCAGCAGCAAACCCCCAGCGGGGGAGGATAGCACAGATACGCAGTATTTT. It yields the protein CASSKPPAGEDSTDTQYF. The chain has TRBV21-1 and TRBJ2-3; whether TRBD2, the table's D call, matches the DNA was not checked. TRBV21-1 is a documented pseudogene. The CDR3 consists of 18 residues.

The chain has TRBV2 and TRBJ2-2; no reliable D call. Germline-derived CDR1 and CDR2 are SNHLY and FYNNEI. The CDR3 totals 13 residues. Trimming shortened V by 3 bases and J by 8 bases, and 10 bases separated the two germline ends. The CDR3 DNA reads as TGTGCCAGCAGTGAGGTAACAGCAGGGGAGCTGTTTTTT. It yields the protein CASSEVTAGELFF.

A few counts support this clone. J is TRBJ2-7 and V is TRBV28; D perhaps matches TRBD1 (6 bases). This CDR3 has 15 residues. Trimming pared 7 bases from V and 7 bases from J, leaving 23 bases between. Germline lookup yields CDR1 MDHEN and CDR2 SYDVKM. CDR3 DNA: TGTGCCAGCATTCTTAATCCAGGGGCTGCTGGGGAGCAGTACTTC. The encoded protein is CASILNPGAAGEQYF.

The chain joins TRBV6-4 to TRBJ2-3; no firm D call. The CDR3 spans 13 residues. Germline V gene data show CDR1 as MRHNA and CDR2 as SNTAGT. Deletions cut 3 bases from V and 0 bases from J, with 4 bases between. In nucleotides, the CDR3 is TGTGCCAGCAGTGAGGGCAGCACAGATACGCAGTATTTT. Translating gives CASSEGSTDTQYF.

The chain has TRBV27 and TRBJ1-1, with 8 bases aligning to TRBD1. Trimming at V came to 5 bases and at J to 6 bases, leaving 8 bases not matched to a gene. The CDR3 runs 14 residues. Per germline, CDR1 MNHEY and CDR2 SMNVEV (reference sequence). In DNA form, the CDR3 reads TGTGCCAGCAGTCTCGCCCCGACAGGGGCTGAAGCTTTCTTT. As protein: CASSLAPTGAEAFF.

The chain has TRBV9 and TRBJ2-7; tentative D call: TRBD2 (5 bases). V lost 4 bases, J lost 9 bases, and 23 bases lay in between. This CDR3 contains 15 residues. Germline V lookup: CDR1 SGDLS, CDR2 YYNGEE. This chain's CDR3 is CASSPTHGGLRGQYF. DNA of the CDR3: TGTGCCAGCAGCCCCACTCACGGAGGTTTACGGGGGCAGTACTTC.

The genes are TRBV2 and TRBJ1-2; D might be TRBD1 (6 bases). The CDR3 contains 11 residues. Trimming shortened V by 8 bases and J by 5 bases, and 9 bases separated the two germline ends. Germline CDR1 is SNHLY and CDR2 is FYNNEI. Written as DNA, the CDR3 is TGTGCCAGCCACAGGGAGTATGGCTACACCTTC. Translated: CASHREYGYTF.

J is TRBJ2-5 and V is TRBV24-1; D is perhaps TRBD2 (6 bases). This CDR3 has 12 amino acids. Per the germline V gene, CDR1 is KGHDR and CDR2 is SFDVKD. Trimming took off 10 bases at V and 3 bases at J, with 11 bases between the two ends. Here the CDR3 reads CATSRREETQYF. The DNA for the CDR3 is TGTGCCACTTCGAGGAGGGAAGAGACCCAGTACTTC.

This clone turned up a few times. J is TRBJ1-2 and V is TRBV28; TRBD1 matches at 7 bases. Trimming cost V 4 bases and J 0 bases; bases outside gene matches: 5. The germline CDR1 and CDR2 sequences are MDHEN and SYDVKM. The CDR3 sequence is 15 residues long. CDR3 amino acids: CASSSGTVSNYGYTF. In DNA form, the CDR3 reads TGTGCCAGCAGTTCCGGGACAGTTTCTAACTATGGCTACACCTTC.

The genes are TRBV6-2 or TRBV6-3 and TRBJ1-2; 9 bases agree with TRBD1. Germline V gene data show CDR1 as MNHEY and CDR2 as SVGEGT. This CDR3 comprises 16 residues. With 6 bases clipped from V and 4 bases from J, the junction kept 12 bases outside the gene matches. The CDR3 DNA reads TGTGCCAGCAGACCTCCTGAGACAGGGGGGAGCTATGGCTACACCTTC. This gives the protein CASRPPETGGSYGYTF.

The rearrangement links TRBV27 to TRBJ2-7; the D gene is possibly TRBD1 (5 bases). The V and J ends lost 1 base and 5 bases respectively, with 12 bases between them. This CDR3 is built from 14 residues. CDR1 and CDR2 (germline): MNHEY, SMNVEV (reference sequence). The CDR3 DNA reads as TGTGCCAGCAGTTTATTCCAGGGAACCCACGAGCAGTACTTC. It translates to CASSLFQGTHEQYF.

This clone was seen a handful of times. The V call is TRBV6-6, the J call TRBJ1-1, with 8 bases identical to TRBD1. CDR3 length equals 14 residues. CDR1 MNHNY and CDR2 SVGAGI come from the germline V gene (reference sequence). With 8 bases clipped from V and 4 bases from J, the junction kept 9 bases outside the gene matches. In nucleotides, the CDR3 is TGTGCCAGCCGAGACAGGGGAGGTGCCACTGAAGCTTTCTTT. This codes for CASRDRGGATEAFF.

This clone has a single count. The chain carries TRBV24-1 and TRBJ2-5; maybe TRBD1 (5 bases). Trimming stripped 5 bases from V and 1 base from J, with 10 bases between. The length of the CDR3 is 14 residues. The V gene's germline CDR1 is KGHDR and CDR2 SFDVKD. The CDR3 region is CATSVDSSQETQYF. The DNA for the CDR3 is TGTGCCACCAGTGTAGACAGCTCCCAAGAGACCCAGTACTTC.

The rearrangement uses TRBV20-1 and TRBJ2-2; 10 bases are a match to TRBD2. This CDR3 comprises 17 residues. Germline trimming cut 3 bases from V and 0 bases from J; bases unmatched to any gene: 7. Looked up from germline, CDR1 is DFQATT and CDR2 is SNEGSKA (reference sequence). The CDR3 loop reads CSASGLAGESNTGELFF. The CDR3 DNA reads TGCAGTGCTAGTGGGCTAGCGGGGGAATCGAACACCGGGGAGCTGTTTTTT.

The chain has TRBV11-2 and TRBJ2-1, with 8 bases aligning to TRBD2. The V and J ends lost 1 base and 2 bases, in that order; junction bases with no gene match: 7. Germline V lookup: CDR1 SGHAT, CDR2 FQNNGV. The CDR3 has 17 amino acids. CDR3 residues: CASSLGGSGSTYNEQFF. DNA of the CDR3: TGTGCCAGCAGCTTAGGGGGCAGCGGGAGTACCTACAATGAGCAGTTCTTC.

This rearrangement joins TRBV5-1 to TRBJ2-1; D unresolved. Germline lookup yields CDR1 SGHRS and CDR2 YFSETQ. Trimming cost V 3 bases and J 0 bases, with 22 bases left between them. The CDR3 length is 19 residues. The CDR3 sequence is CASSYLVSADPSSYNEQFF. The CDR3 DNA reads as TGCGCCAGCAGCTACTTGGTATCGGCAGATCCTAGCTCCTACAATGAGCAGTTCTTC. Filled out from reference TRBV5-1 and TRBJ2-1, the complete variable domain reads KAGVTQTPRYLIKTRGQQVTLSCSPISGHRSVSWYQQTPGQGLQFLFEYFSETQRNKGNFPGRFSGRQFSNSRSEMNVSTLELGDSALYLCASSYLVSADPSSYNEQFFGPGTRLTVL.

The V and J genes are TRBV2 and TRBJ1-6; D not resolved. Germline values: CDR1 SNHLY, CDR2 FYNNEI. The CDR3 runs to 13 residues. V gave up 8 bases and J gave up 5 bases, with 10 bases separating them. The CDR3 is CASPPGNNSPLHF. The CDR3 DNA sequence: TGTGCCAGCCCGCCGGGGAATAATTCACCCCTCCACTTT. Combining the CDR3 with reference TRBV2 and TRBJ1-6 gives the whole variable domain EPEVTQTPSHQVTQMGQEVILRCVPISNHLYFYWYRQILGQKVEFLVSFYNNEISEKSEIFDDQFSVERPDGSNFTLKIRSTKLEDSAMYFCASPPGNNSPLHFGNGTRLTVT.

This clone appeared a few times. The genes are TRBV4-3 and TRBJ1-5; D remains unclear. The CDR3 consists of 13 residues. The germline V and J ends were trimmed by 1 base and 7 bases, with 8 bases remaining between them. CDR1 and CDR2 (germline): LGHNA, YSLEER. The CDR3: CASSQGGQQPQHF. CDR3 in DNA: TGCGCCAGCAGCCAAGGTGGGCAGCAGCCCCAGCATTTT.

This clone was counted ten times or more. The chain couples TRBV4-3 to TRBJ1-3; 8 nucleotides align to TRBD1. Per the germline V gene, CDR1 is LGHNA and CDR2 is YSLEER. The CDR3 consists of 17 residues. Losses at the gene ends were 2 bases for V and 4 bases for J; bases not matched to a gene: 10. The CDR3 sequence: CASSQQPQGASGNTIYF. In DNA, the CDR3 is TGCGCCAGCAGCCAACAACCCCAGGGGGCGAGCGGAAACACCATATATTTT.

The chain carries TRBV27 and TRBJ1-5; possible D gene TRBD1, 5 bases. Germline lookup yields CDR1 MNHEY and CDR2 SMNVEV (reference sequence). This CDR3 contains 16 residues. V dropped 5 bases and J dropped 2 bases, with 16 bases sitting between them. The CDR3 spells CASSPGQGLGNQPQHF. CDR3 nucleotide sequence: TGTGCCAGCAGTCCGGGCCAGGGTTTGGGCAATCAGCCCCAGCATTTT.

The chain links TRBV18 to TRBJ1-4, with D perhaps matching TRBD1 (5 bases). With 6 bases removed from V and 5 bases from J, the gap between germline ends came to 10 bases. The CDR3 has 13 amino acids. Germline V CDR1 and CDR2: KGHSH, LQKENI. CDR3 in amino acids: CASSRGENEKLFF. The CDR3 bases are TGTGCCAGCTCTCGGGGGGAAAATGAAAAACTGTTTTTT.